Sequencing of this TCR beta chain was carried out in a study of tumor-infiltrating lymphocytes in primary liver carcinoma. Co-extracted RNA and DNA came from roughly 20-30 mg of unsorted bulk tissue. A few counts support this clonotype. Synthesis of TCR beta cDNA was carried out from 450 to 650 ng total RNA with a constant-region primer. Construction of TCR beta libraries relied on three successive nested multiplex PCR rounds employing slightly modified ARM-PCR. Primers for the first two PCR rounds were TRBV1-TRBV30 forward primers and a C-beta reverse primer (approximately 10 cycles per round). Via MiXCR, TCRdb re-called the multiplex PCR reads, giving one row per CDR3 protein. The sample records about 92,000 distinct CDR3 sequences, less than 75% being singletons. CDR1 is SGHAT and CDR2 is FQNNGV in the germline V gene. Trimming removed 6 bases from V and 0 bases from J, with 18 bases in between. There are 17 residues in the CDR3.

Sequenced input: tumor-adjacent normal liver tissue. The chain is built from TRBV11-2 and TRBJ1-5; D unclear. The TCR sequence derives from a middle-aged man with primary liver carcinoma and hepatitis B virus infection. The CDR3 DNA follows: TGTGCCAGCAGTTTGGGCCCAGAGGGTTTTAGCAATCAGCCCCAGCATTTT. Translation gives CASSLGPEGFSNQPQHF.